These 5 T cell receptor beta chains were sequenced from one sample in a study of T cell responses to AZD1222 COVID-19 vaccine. Profiling relied on immunoSEQ multiplex PCR, and the TCRdb table lists in-frame clones only, not all of them. The sample has about 130,000 clones, around 86% seen once; the top ten hold 6.3%. The specimen comprised peripheral blood, sampled on day 0 of AZD1222 vaccination. Receptors were obtained from an adult in good health.

The CDR3 nucleotides are TGTGCCAGCAGCTTAGGGGAGAGCAATCAGCCCCAGCATTTT. Translating it yields CASSLGESNQPQHF. This rearrangement joins TRBV7-9 to TRBJ1-5; D unresolved. The CDR3 contains 14 residues. Germline V lookup: CDR1 SEHNR, CDR2 FQNEAQ (reference sequence). Trimming took 1 base from V and 1 from J, leaving 5 bases between them.

The chain is built from TRBV7-2 and TRBJ1-3, with a possible D match to TRBD1 (6 bases). The CDR3 extends over 15 amino acids. Trimming shortened V by 1 base and J by 3 bases, and 10 bases separated the two germline ends. Germline CDR1 is SGHTA and CDR2 is FQGNSA. The CDR3 reads CASSLDETGGNTIYF. Here the CDR3 DNA reads TGTGCCAGCAGCTTAGACGAGACAGGTGGAAACACCATATATTTT.

J is TRBJ1-6 and V is TRBV7-8; D unresolved. V dropped 4 bases and J dropped 7 bases, with 14 bases sitting between them. The CDR3 length is 15 residues. Germline V gene lookup returns CDR1 SGHVS and CDR2 FQNEAQ. The chain's CDR3 is CASSSLGRLNSPLHF. For the CDR3, the DNA is TGTGCCAGCAGCTCACTTGGGAGACTGAATTCACCCCTCCACTTT. The full variable domain, rest sourced from reference TRBV7-8 and TRBJ1-6, is GAGVSQSPRYKVAKRGQDVALRCDPISGHVSLFWYQQALGQGPEFLTYFQNEAQLDKSGLPSDRFFAERPEGSVSTLKIQRTQQEDSAVYLCASSSLGRLNSPLHFGNGTRLTVT.

The genes are TRBV27 and TRBJ2-1, with 8 bases identical to TRBD1. Looked up from germline, CDR1 is MNHEY and CDR2 is SMNVEV (reference sequence). J gave up 2 bases and V 4 bases, and 4 bases lay outside the gene matches. CDR3 size: 15 residues. CDR3: CASSSDRGAYNEQFF. Written as DNA, the CDR3 is TGTGCCAGCAGTTCTGACAGGGGCGCCTACAATGAGCAGTTCTTC.

The chain recombines TRBV2 with TRBJ2-1; TRBD1 aligns across 9 bases. Germline-derived CDR1 and CDR2 are SNHLY and FYNNEI. The CDR3 extends over 15 amino acids. V lost 6 bases to trimming and J lost 5 bases; unmatched junction nucleotides: 8. The CDR3 region is CASRGVRDRDNEQFF. Here the CDR3 DNA reads TGTGCCAGCAGAGGGGTTCGGGACAGGGACAATGAGCAGTTCTTC.